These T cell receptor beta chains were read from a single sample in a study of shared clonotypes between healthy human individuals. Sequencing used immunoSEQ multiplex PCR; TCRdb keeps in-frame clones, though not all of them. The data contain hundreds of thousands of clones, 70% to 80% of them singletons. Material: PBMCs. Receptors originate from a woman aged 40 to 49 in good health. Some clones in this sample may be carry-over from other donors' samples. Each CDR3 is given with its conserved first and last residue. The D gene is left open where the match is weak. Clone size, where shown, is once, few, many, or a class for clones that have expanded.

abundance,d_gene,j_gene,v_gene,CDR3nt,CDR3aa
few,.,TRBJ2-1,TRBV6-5,TGTGCCAGCAGTTACTCTGAATTTACCAATGAGCAGTTCTTC,CASSYSEFTNEQFF
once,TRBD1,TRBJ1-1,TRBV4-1,TGCGCCAGCAGCCAAGAGTCACAGGGGGCTAGGTACACTGAAGCTTTCTTT,CASSQESQGARYTEAFF
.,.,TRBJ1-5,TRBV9,TGTGCCAGCAGCGGGTGGGGCAATCAGCCCCAGCATTTT,CASSGWGNQPQHF
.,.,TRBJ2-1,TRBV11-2,TGTGCCAGCAGCTTGGGAGTGGCGGGCAATGAGCAGTTCTTC,CASSLGVAGNEQFF
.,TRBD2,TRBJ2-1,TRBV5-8,TGTGCCAGCAGCTCCCCCGGGACTAGCGGGAGGGCCGCTACAAATGAGCAGTTCTTC,CASSSPGTSGRAATNEQFF
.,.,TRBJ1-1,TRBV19,TGTGCCAGCAAGGACTTGAACACTGAAGCTTTCTTT,CASKDLNTEAFF
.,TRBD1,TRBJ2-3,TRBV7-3,TGTGCCAGCAGCCCCCCGGGACAGTCGCAGTATTTT,CASSPPGQSQYF
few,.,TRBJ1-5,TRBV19,TGTGCCAGTAGACGGAATAGCAATCAGCCCCAGCATTTT,CASRRNSNQPQHF
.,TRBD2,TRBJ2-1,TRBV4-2,TGTGCCAGCAGCCAAGCTACTAAGGGACTAGCGGGAGGGGGCGATGAGCAGTTCTTC,CASSQATKGLAGGGDEQFF
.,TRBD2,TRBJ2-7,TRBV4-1,TGCGCCAGCAGCCCAACTAGCGCCGCCTACGAGCAGTACTTC,CASSPTSAAYEQYF
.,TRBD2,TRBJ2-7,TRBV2,TGTGCCAGCACAAAGGGCGGGAGCTCCTACGAGCAGTACTTC,CASTKGGSSYEQYF
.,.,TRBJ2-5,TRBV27,TGTGCCAGCAGTTTCGGTTCACAAGAGACCCAGTACTTC,CASSFGSQETQYF
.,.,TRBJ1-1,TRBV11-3,TGTGCCAGCAGCCCTCGGGCGCACACTGAAGCTTTCTTT,CASSPRAHTEAFF
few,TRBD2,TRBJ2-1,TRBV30,TGTGCCTGGAACCCTCTGGGGACTAGCGCGGGAGGTGAGCAGTTCTTC,CAWNPLGTSAGGEQFF
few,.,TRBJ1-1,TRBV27,TGTGCCACCCCGCCGACTGGACGGCAGAACACTGAAGCTTTCTTT,CATPPTGRQNTEAFF
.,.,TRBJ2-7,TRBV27,TGTGCCAGCGGCCTGGGGCCTCCCACCGGGGTCTACGAGCAGTACTTC,CASGLGPPTGVYEQYF
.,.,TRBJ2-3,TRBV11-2,TGTGCCAGCAGCTTCAGTTTCGGAGCAGGGTCTGAAGATACGCAGTATTTT,CASSFSFGAGSEDTQYF
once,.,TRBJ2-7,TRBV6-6,TGTGCCAGCAGTTACTCGACTCGGGCGCTCACCTACGAGCAGTACTTC,CASSYSTRALTYEQYF
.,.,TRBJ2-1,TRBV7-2,TGTGCCAGCAGCTTAAGGACACACTGGAATGAGCAGTTCTTC,CASSLRTHWNEQFF
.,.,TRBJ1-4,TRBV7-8,TGTGCCAGCAGCTTAGGTTGGGAAAAACTGTTTTTT,CASSLGWEKLFF
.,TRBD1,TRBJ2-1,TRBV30,TGTGCCTGGAGTCGGGACAGGGCTTACAATGAGCAGTTCTTC,CAWSRDRAYNEQFF
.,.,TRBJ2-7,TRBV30,TGTGCCTGGAGTGTATTGGCCAGGGACTACGAGCAGTACTTC,CAWSVLARDYEQYF
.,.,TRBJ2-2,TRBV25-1,TGTGCCAGCAGTGAATGGCTCGGGGAGCTGTTTTTT,CASSEWLGELFF
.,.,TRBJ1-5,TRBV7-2,TGTGCCAGCAGCTTACGGGGGGGACAGCCCCAGCATTTT,CASSLRGGQPQHF
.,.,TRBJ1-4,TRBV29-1,TGCAGCGTCCTGGTAGGGACTAATGAAAAACTGTTTTTT,CSVLVGTNEKLFF
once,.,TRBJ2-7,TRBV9,TGTGCCAGCAGCGTAGAACCGGGGCGGGGCGACGAGCAGTACTTC,CASSVEPGRGDEQYF
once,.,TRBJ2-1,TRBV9,TGTGCCAGCAGTTCTAGAAGAGGCAATGAGCAGTTCTTC,CASSSRRGNEQFF
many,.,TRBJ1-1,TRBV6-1,TGTGCCAGCAGTGAAAGGGGCTCGACCCTGGGAGCTTTCTTT,CASSERGSTLGAFF
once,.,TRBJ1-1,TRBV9,TGTGCCAGCAGAGCCAAGTCGGAGGGCACTGAAGCTTTCTTT,CASRAKSEGTEAFF
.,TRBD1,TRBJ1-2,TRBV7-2,TGTGCCAGCAGCTTTGCGGGGACAGGGGCCTACACCTTC,CASSFAGTGAYTF
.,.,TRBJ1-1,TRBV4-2,TGTGCCAGCAGCACCAGGGGACCTAAAGAAGCTTTCTTT,CASSTRGPKEAFF
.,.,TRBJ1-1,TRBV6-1,TGTGCCAGCAGGAGAGGCGACACTGAAGCTTTCTTT,CASRRGDTEAFF
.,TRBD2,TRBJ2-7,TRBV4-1,TGCGCCAGCAGCCAAGACGAAGGCGGGAGTAACGAGCAGTACTTC,CASSQDEGGSNEQYF
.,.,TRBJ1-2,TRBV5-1,TGCGCCAGCAGCTCTCTGGGGGCAGGGGACTATGGCTACACCTTC,CASSSLGAGDYGYTF
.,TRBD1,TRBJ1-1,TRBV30,TGTGCCTGGAGTGTCTTCAACAGGGGGAACACTGAAGCTTTCTTT,CAWSVFNRGNTEAFF
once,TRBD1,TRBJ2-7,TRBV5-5,TGTGCCAGCAGCCAGGCCCGACAGGGTTTCGGCTACGAGCAGTACTTC,CASSQARQGFGYEQYF
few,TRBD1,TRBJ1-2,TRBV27,TGTGCCAGCAGTTTAGGACAGGGTAATGGCTACACCTTC,CASSLGQGNGYTF
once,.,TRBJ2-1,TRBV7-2,TGTGCCAGCAGCTTCAATAGCCAACAGGGAAATGAGCAGTTCTTC,CASSFNSQQGNEQFF
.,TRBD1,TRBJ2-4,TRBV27,TGTGCCAGCAGTCTCCAGACAGGGTCGGGCATTCAGTACTTC,CASSLQTGSGIQYF
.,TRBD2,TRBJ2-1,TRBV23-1,TGCGCCAGCAGTCACTTTATAGGACTAGCGGGAAATGAGCAGTTCTTC,CASSHFIGLAGNEQFF
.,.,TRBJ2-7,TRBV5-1,TGCGCCAGCACCGATTCACAAACCTACGAGCAGTACTTC,CASTDSQTYEQYF
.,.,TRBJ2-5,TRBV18,TGTGCCAGCTCACCAGGCGGGTTCGAGACCCAGTACTTC,CASSPGGFETQYF
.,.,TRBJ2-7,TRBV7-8,TGTGCCAGCAGCTTGTGGCGGGTAAGCTCCTACGAGCAGTACTTC,CASSLWRVSSYEQYF
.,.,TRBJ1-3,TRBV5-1,TGCGCCAGCAGCTTGCAGGGAGCTATCTCTGGAAACACCATATATTTT,CASSLQGAISGNTIYF
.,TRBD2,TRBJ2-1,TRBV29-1,TGCAGCGCGAGACTAGCGGCGTACAATGAGCAGTTCTTC,CSARLAAYNEQFF
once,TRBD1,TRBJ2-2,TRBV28,TGTGCCAGCAGTGCAGGGACAGGGAACACCGGGGAGCTGTTTTTT,CASSAGTGNTGELFF
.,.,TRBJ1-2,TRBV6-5,TGTGCCAGCAGTTACCGCCAGACTAACTATGGCTACACCTTC,CASSYRQTNYGYTF
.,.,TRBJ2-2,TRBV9,TGTGCCAGCTCCCGGATTAGCGGGGAGCTGTTTTTT,CASSRISGELFF
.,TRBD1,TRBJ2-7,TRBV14,TGTGCCAGCAGCCCCTGGGGGACAGGCTCCTACGAGCAGTACTTC,CASSPWGTGSYEQYF
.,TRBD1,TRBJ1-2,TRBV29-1,TGCAGCGTTGACGAACCCGGGACAGGGAGCATCAGCTATGGCTACACCTTC,CSVDEPGTGSISYGYTF
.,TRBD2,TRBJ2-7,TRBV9,TGTGCCAGCAGCGTTAGCGGGACTGCCTACGAGCAGTACTTC,CASSVSGTAYEQYF
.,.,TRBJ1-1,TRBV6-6,TGTGCCAGCAGTTACTCGGCAGAAGAGACTGAAGCTTTCTTT,CASSYSAEETEAFF
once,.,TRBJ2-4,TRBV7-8,TGTGCCAGCACCGACAGTTTAGCCAAAAACATTCAGTACTTC,CASTDSLAKNIQYF
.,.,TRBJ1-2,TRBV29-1,TGCAGCGTTGAAAGCAGGCTTTCCTATGGCTACACCTTC,CSVESRLSYGYTF
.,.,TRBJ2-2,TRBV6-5,TGTGCCAGCAAGGAATACGGGGAGCTGTTTTTT,CASKEYGELFF
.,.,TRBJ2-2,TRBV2,TGTGCCAGCAGCGGGACTTTAAACACCGGGGAGCTGTTTTTT,CASSGTLNTGELFF
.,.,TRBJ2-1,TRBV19,TGTGCCAGTTGGGGGGCGGCTAGCAAGTTCTTC,CASWGAASKFF
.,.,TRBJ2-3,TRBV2,TGTGCCAGCAGGAGCAGGGCGGAGCCCACAGATACGCAGTATTTT,CASRSRAEPTDTQYF